This T cell receptor beta chain is from a study of T cells expressing NK-cell markers. Study-wide context: From sorted CD3+CD56+NKG2C+, CD3+CD56+NKG2C- and CD3+CD56-NKG2C+ T cells came the TCR beta repertoires. Overall study findings and caveats: Clones of NKG2C+ T cells that had expanded were of unclear HCMV specificity.

As to this clonotype: What it binds is not known.

Germline V gene data show CDR1 as DFQATT and CDR2 as SNEGSKA (reference sequence). The CDR3 is 14 residues long. TCRdb re-called the 5' RACE reads and catalogs CDR3 proteins one per entry, DNA excluded. The table lists about 540,000 distinct CDR3 sequences. Sequencing was performed on blood T cells: a sorted CD56 or NKG2C T cell subset, CD4+ or CD8+ T cells, or bulk PBMC T cells (not recorded which). This receptor was identified in a man younger than 30 in good health. The chain has TRBV20-1 and TRBJ1-2. CDR3 residues: CSARAGRLEYGYTF.